Listed here are 22 T cell receptor beta chains from one sample, sequenced in a study of molecular identifiers for immune sequencing clone quantification. TCRdb used MiXCR to reprocess the PCR reads, holding one entry per CDR3 protein. The table records approximately 550,000 distinct CDR3 sequences, around a fifth of them present only once. Material for sequencing was naive CD8+ T cells from blood, with Jurkat cell RNA spiked in. This sample's subset: FACS-sorted CD8+CD4-CCR7+CD45RA+ naive T cells. These receptors were taken from a human donor in good health. Some libraries in this study had Jurkat cell RNA spiked in.

This clonotype was detected many times. This chain uses TRBV9 with TRBJ1-1, with a tentative D call TRBD1 (5 bases). Between the trimmed V and J ends, which lost 4 bases and 7 bases, there was a span of 14 bases. Germline V CDR1 and CDR2: SGDLS, YYNGEE. The CDR3 consists of 13 residues. DNA for the CDR3: TGTGCCAGCAGCCCCCGGGGGGGACTTGAAGCTTTCTTT. Protein product: CASSPRGGLEAFF.

The V gene is TRBV11-2, the J gene TRBJ2-3; D is undetermined. This CDR3 region has 15 residues. From germline, CDR1 is SGHAT and CDR2 FQNNGV. V lost 1 base and J 2 bases, leaving 10 bases between the germline ends. CDR3 DNA: TGTGCCAGCAGCTTAGGGGTAATACACACAGATACGCAGTATTTT. This sequence encodes CASSLGVIHTDTQYF.

At least ten counts were recorded for this clonotype. The gene calls are TRBV28 and TRBJ2-3, with TRBD2 identical over 7 bases. With V trimmed by 2 bases and J by 3 bases, 11 bases remained unmatched. The CDR3 spans 17 residues. Germline values: CDR1 MDHEN, CDR2 SYDVKM. The CDR3 nucleotides read TGTGCCAGCAGTTTAGAGTCAGGACTAGACGTTACAGATACGCAGTATTTT. It codes for CASSLESGLDVTDTQYF.

Turning to this clonotype: One end of the junction is discordant with germline, which a read error may explain. This chain links TRBV28 with TRBJ2-7; TRBD1 matches at 7 bases. CDR3 length equals 19 residues. Germline V gene lookup returns CDR1 MDHEN and CDR2 SYDVKM. The CDR3 bases are TGTGCCAGCGGTTTACCATTCGCCTCGAGTAGGGGGCTCGCTTACGAGCAGTACTTC. Translation gives CASGLPFASSRGLAYEQYF.

The rearrangement links TRBV3-1 to TRBJ2-5; D remains ambiguous. The CDR3 length is 15 residues. Trimming removed 4 bases from V and 5 bases from J, with 17 bases in between. Germline CDR1 reads LGHDT; CDR2 reads YNNKEL (reference sequence). The DNA for the CDR3 is TGTGCCAGCAGCCCCCTAGTGTTAGATAGCGAGACCCAGTACTTC. It is translated as CASSPLVLDSETQYF.

This clonotype was observed once. At one boundary the junction diverges from the germline segment, which might be a read error. The V call is TRBV6-5, the J call TRBJ1-2, with D perhaps matching TRBD1 (6 bases). Germline V gene lookup returns CDR1 MNHEY and CDR2 SVGAGI. The CDR3 covers 17 residues. The CDR3 protein is CANSYSPGGASNYGYTF. CDR3 DNA sequence: TGTGCCAACAGTTACTCGCCGGGGGGCGCATCTAACTATGGCTACACCTTC.

This clonotype has at least ten counts. The chain links TRBV6-5 to TRBJ2-3; 12 bases line up with TRBD2. Germline V gene sequence: CDR1 MNHEY, CDR2 SVGAGI. CDR3 length: 18 amino acids. With V trimmed by 6 bases and J by 3 bases, 13 bases remained unmatched. The DNA for the CDR3 is TGTGCCAGCAGCCCAGGCCTAGCGGGAGGGCCTAGGACAGATACGCAGTATTTT. Encoded protein: CASSPGLAGGPRTDTQYF.

The V gene is TRBV20-1, the J gene TRBJ1-4; maybe TRBD1 (6 bases). Looked up from germline, CDR1 is DFQATT and CDR2 is SNEGSKA (reference sequence). CDR3 length: 14 residues. Trimming removed 6 bases from V and 5 bases from J, with 16 bases in between. The DNA of the CDR3 is TGCAGTGCGAACGACGGGGGCGGGAATGAAAAACTGTTTTTT. Amino acid sequence: CSANDGGGNEKLFF.

As concerns this clonotype: Since a much larger clone is just one base distant, this may be a read error. V gene TRBV7-9 combines with J gene TRBJ1-1, with D perhaps matching TRBD1 (6 bases). Germline CDR1 SEHNR, CDR2 FQNEAQ (reference sequence). CDR3 length equals 15 residues. In DNA form, the CDR3 reads TGTGCCGGCAGCTGGGACACGGAGGGCTATACTGAAGCTTTCTTT. It yields the protein CAGSWDTEGYTEAFF.

This clonotype was seen more than once but under ten times. This chain connects TRBV5-6 to TRBJ1-2, with D possibly matching TRBD1 (5 bases). This CDR3 comprises 17 residues. The germline V and J ends were trimmed by 6 bases and 0 bases, with 21 bases remaining between them. The germline CDR1 and CDR2 sequences are SGHDT and YYEEEE. The CDR3 bases are TGTGCCAGCAATATGGAATACAGGACCAGCACTAACTATGGCTACACCTTC. This translates into CASNMEYRTSTNYGYTF.

This clonotype was recorded many times. V usage is TRBV6-2 or TRBV6-3 and J usage is TRBJ2-7; a possible D gene is TRBD2 (5 bases). The CDR3 runs to 15 residues. Per germline, CDR1 MNHEY and CDR2 SVGEGT. V was trimmed by 7 bases and J by 2 bases, leaving 18 bases between them. The DNA for the CDR3 is TGTGCCAGCATTGAACAGCCGGGGAAGACCTACGAGCAGTACTTC. Amino acid sequence: CASIEQPGKTYEQYF.

This clonotype was detected only once. Being one base from a much bigger clone, this may be a read error. The rearrangement uses TRBV7-9 and TRBJ1-4, with D possibly being TRBD1 (5 bases). Germline CDR1 and CDR2: SEHNR and FQNEAQ (reference sequence). The CDR3 spans 15 residues. As DNA, the CDR3 is TGTGCCAGCAGCTCCCATAGGGGAAGTGATGAAAAACTGCTTTTT. It encodes CASSSHRGSDEKLLF.

Points on this clonotype: A read error may produce the germline difference seen at one junction end. The chain carries TRBV27 and TRBJ1-5; TRBD1 matches at 10 bases. The CDR3 is made up of 18 amino acids. Germline-derived CDR1 and CDR2 are MNHEY and SMNVEV (reference sequence). CDR3 nucleotides: TGTGCCAGCAGTTTATCGGGGACAGGGGCATATAGCAATCAGCCCCAGCGTTTT. Amino acid sequence: CASSLSGTGAYSNQPQRF.

In its sample, this clonotype was seen many times. V and J are TRBV29-1 and TRBJ2-3; perhaps TRBD2 as D (5 bases). This CDR3 spans 13 amino acids. The V and J ends lost 7 bases and 0 bases respectively, with 11 bases between them. In germline, CDR1 is SQVTM, CDR2 ANQGSEA. The CDR3 reads CSAPGSSTDTQYF. For the CDR3, the DNA is TGCAGCGCCCCGGGGTCCAGCACAGATACGCAGTATTTT.

This clonotype was counted only a few times. The CDR3 DNA sequence: TGTGCCAGCAGCTTAGATGTGAGGGGACTAGCATCAGAGACCCAGTACTTC. Its protein is CASSLDVRGLASETQYF. The genes are TRBV7-9 and TRBJ2-5; 9 nucleotides match TRBD2. The CDR3 extends over 17 amino acids. Germline V gives CDR1 SEHNR, CDR2 FQNEAQ (reference sequence). V was clipped by 1 base and J by 4 bases; unmatched bases: 10.

The chain carries TRBV6-2 or TRBV6-3 and TRBJ2-5, with 7 bases fitting TRBD1. The CDR3 sequence is 15 residues long. Trimming took 6 bases from V and 1 from J; bases not matched to a gene: 8. Germline CDR1 reads MNHEY; CDR2 reads SVGEGT. CDR3 nucleotides: TGTGCCAGCAGCTTAGCATGGGACAGCCAAGAGACCCAGTACTTC. Its protein is CASSLAWDSQETQYF.

This clonotype was observed at least ten times. The V call is TRBV7-9, the J call TRBJ1-1, with D uncertain. CDR3 length: 11 residues. Germline V lookup: CDR1 SEHNR, CDR2 FQNEAQ (reference sequence). The ends were cut back, 4 bases at V and 6 bases at J, with 6 bases in the middle. This chain's CDR3 is CASSSFAEAFF. As DNA, the CDR3 is TGTGCCAGCAGCTCTTTTGCTGAAGCTTTCTTT.

The rearrangement uses TRBV20-1 and TRBJ1-1; TRBD1 might be the D (5 bases). The CDR3 sequence is 13 residues long. Germline V gene data show CDR1 as DFQATT and CDR2 as SNEGSKA (reference sequence). The V end lost 5 bases, the J end lost 6 bases, and 16 bases lay between the germline ends. The CDR3 region has the DNA TGCAGTGCTCGTCCCTGGGGGGTTTCTGAAGCTTTCTTT. Its translation is CSARPWGVSEAFF.

This clonotype has ten or more counts. The chain employs TRBV7-2 and TRBJ2-7; maybe TRBD1 (6 bases). Trimming shortened V by 1 base and J by 3 bases, and 10 bases separated the two germline ends. CDR3 size: 14 residues. Germline V CDR1 and CDR2: SGHTA, FQGNSA. The CDR3 DNA follows: TGTGCCAGCAGCTTAGGCGCAGGGGACTACGAGCAGTACTTC. Translating gives CASSLGAGDYEQYF.

This clonotype showed up many times. The chain is built from TRBV11-2 and TRBJ2-7; possibly TRBD2 for D (5 bases). CDR3 length: 13 amino acids. Germline V CDR1 and CDR2: SGHAT, FQNNGV. The V gene lost 5 bases and the J gene lost 3 bases, with 11 bases spanning the gap. The CDR3 DNA follows: TGTGCCAGCAGCCTAGCTGAAGACTACGAGCAGTACTTC. This codes for CASSLAEDYEQYF.

Notes on this clonotype: A single base separates this from a much larger clone, so it may be a read error. The gene calls are TRBV7-9 and TRBJ1-1; D is possibly TRBD1 (5 bases). Germline-derived CDR1 and CDR2 are SEHNR and FQNEAQ (reference sequence). This CDR3 has 15 amino acids. CDR3 nucleotides: TGTGCCGGCAGCTCTCCGGGACCAATGAACACTGAAGCTTTCTTT. Amino acid sequence: CAGSSPGPMNTEAFF.

A remark on this clonotype: This may stem from a read error, because a much larger clone lies one nucleotide away. The chain employs TRBV30 and TRBJ2-7; D might be TRBD2 (6 bases). Germline CDR1 and CDR2: GTSNPN and SVGIG (reference sequence). The CDR3 has 13 residues. CDR3 region: CAWKGLTAYGQYF. As DNA, the CDR3 is TGTGCCTGGAAGGGACTGACGGCCTACGGGCAGTACTTC.